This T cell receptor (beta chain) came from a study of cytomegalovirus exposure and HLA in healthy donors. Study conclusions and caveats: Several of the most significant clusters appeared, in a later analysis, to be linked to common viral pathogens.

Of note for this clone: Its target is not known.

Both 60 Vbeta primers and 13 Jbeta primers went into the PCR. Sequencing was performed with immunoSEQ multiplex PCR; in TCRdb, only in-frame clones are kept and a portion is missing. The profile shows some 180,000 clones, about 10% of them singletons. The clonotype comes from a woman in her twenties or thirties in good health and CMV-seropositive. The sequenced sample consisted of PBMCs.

CDR3 region: CASSPHGKENTEAFF. The CDR3 nucleotides are TGTGCCAGCAGTCCTCACGGGAAAGAGAACACTGAAGCTTTCTTT. The genes are TRBV6-6 and TRBJ1-1; D is unclear. The CDR3 is 15 amino acids. Trimming took off 5 bases at V and 1 base at J, with 14 bases between the two ends. Per the germline V gene, CDR1 is MNHNY and CDR2 is SVGAGI (reference sequence).